The rows below give T cell receptor beta chains drawn from one sample of a study of T cell repertoires in aging, cancer and after chemotherapy. TCRdb reprocessed the multiplex PCR reads via MiXCR and lists one record per CDR3 protein. Here the sample spans around 6,000 distinct CDR3 sequences, more than 30% being singletons. Sequenced input: blood. These receptors came from a human donor with a blood cancer. Each CDR3 is given with its conserved first and last residue. Fields, in order: V gene, J gene, clone size, CDR3 protein. Clone size, where shown, is once, few, many, or a class for clones that have expanded.

>TRBV5-4|TRBJ2-7|few
CASALGLADYEQYF
>TRBV6-1|TRBJ2-3|-
CASMGLAGYTDTQYF
>TRBV5-1|TRBJ2-1|few
CASSPSRGLSSYNEQFF
>TRBV27|TRBJ2-5|-
CASKFRGSWETQYF
>TRBV6-1|TRBJ2-2|few
CASRDREVTGELFF
>TRBV20-1|TRBJ2-1|-
CSVDRDFYNEQFF
>TRBV6-1|TRBJ2-3|few
CASSVSLNIADTQYF
>TRBV27|TRBJ1-1|-
CASGRNLGGNTEAFF
>TRBV24-1|TRBJ2-2|few
CATSDFTSGRGGTGELFF
>TRBV5-6|TRBJ2-7|-
CASSLVAFSYEQYF
>TRBV19|TRBJ2-7|-
CASSKGQYYEQYF
>TRBV12-3/TRBV12-4|TRBJ1-5|large
CASSLGQGNQPQHF
>TRBV15|TRBJ2-7|-
CATSRDRGGPYEQYF
>TRBV20-1|TRBJ2-7|-
CSARGVDLVYF
>TRBV6-4|TRBJ2-3|few
CASSIRTGTDTQYF
>TRBV11-1|TRBJ2-2|-
CASSRERAGELFF
>TRBV6-5|TRBJ2-7|-
CASNKGTGLYEQYF
>TRBV6-2/TRBV6-3|TRBJ2-7|-
CASSLSLQGSGTQGYEQYF
>TRBV6-5|TRBJ2-7|-
CASSLSLQGSGTSTYEQYF
>TRBV6-1|TRBJ2-5|medium-sized
CASSVELAGEGTQYF
>TRBV6-1|TRBJ2-7|-
CASSNPGRRLGEQYF
>TRBV11-1|TRBJ2-7|-
CASSLGLTSASYEQYF
>TRBV24-1|TRBJ1-3|-
CATSDNAGTGGNTIYF
>TRBV6-1|TRBJ2-1|-
CASSEALASHNEQFF
>TRBV12-3/TRBV12-4|TRBJ2-1|few
CASSTRDGYNEQFF
>TRBV6-5|TRBJ2-4|-
CASSPGTLQNIQYF
>TRBV6-1|TRBJ2-1|few
CASRSLTGPRQFF
>TRBV4-2|TRBJ2-5|few
CASSQAWGGETQYF
>TRBV19|TRBJ2-3|-
CASSIQLAGVSDTQYF
>TRBV20-1|TRBJ2-1|-
CSARLPSGNEQFF
>TRBV10-3|TRBJ2-3|-
CAISELGDTQYF
>TRBV12-3/TRBV12-4|TRBJ2-1|few
CASGLPYNNEQFF
>TRBV5-6|TRBJ1-5|-
CASSLRTGAYQPQHF
>TRBV6-1|TRBJ2-2|-
CTSSARTGRPGELFF
>TRBV7-6|TRBJ2-7|-
CASSPRLAGDSSYEQYF
>TRBV30|TRBJ2-7|-
CAWRADSSYEQYF
>TRBV27|TRBJ2-5|-
CASTLIGGRQETQYF
>TRBV20-1|TRBJ2-5|-
CSARLRGVGETQYF
>TRBV6-5|TRBJ2-7|few
CATSERALGEQYF
>TRBV29-1|TRBJ2-1|few
CSVEESRYNEQFF
>TRBV19|TRBJ2-7|-
CASSSRDSPYEQYF
>TRBV20-1|TRBJ2-7|-
CSASPELGTAYEQYF
>TRBV24-1|TRBJ2-3|-
CATSDLRVETNGPTSTDTQYF